The 11 T cell receptor beta chains listed next were all sequenced from one sample in a study of OX40 agonist ivuxolimab in advanced cancers. Libraries were prepared through the immunoSEQ multiplex PCR assay. What TCRdb holds here is the immuneACCESS table cut down to in-frame rearrangements. Part of the clones is not present; checked against another copy, under half of the missing clones reflect an unresolved V gene, and the others are unexplained. This sample is represented by approximately 65,000 clones; approximately 90% of them were singletons. Roughly 1% of the sample lies in the top ten. The sequencing used CD4+ or CD8+ T cells sorted from blood, collected in a trial of the OX40 agonist ivuxolimab. These receptors originate from an adult with an advanced solid tumor such as melanoma, head and neck, liver or kidney cancer.

The J gene is TRBJ1-1, the V gene TRBV7-9; D gene unclear. CDR3 length: 13 residues. Between the trimmed V and J ends, which lost 1 base and 5 bases, there was a span of 8 bases. Germline V gene sequence: CDR1 SEHNR, CDR2 FQNEAQ (reference sequence). The CDR3 loop reads CASSLGGQTEAFF. The CDR3 nucleotides read TGTGCCAGCAGCTTAGGAGGTCAAACTGAAGCTTTCTTT.

The J gene is TRBJ2-7, the V gene TRBV20-1; D gene unclear. Germline V CDR1 and CDR2: DFQATT, SNEGSKA (reference sequence). Trimming left V 1 base short and J 5 bases short, with 6 bases between. The CDR3 has 11 residues. CDR3 in DNA: TGCAGTGCTAGAGGCGCTGACGAGCAGTACTTC. Its translation: CSARGADEQYF.

In this sample, this clone turned up a few times. The rearrangement uses TRBV11-2 and TRBJ2-7; no clear D gene. The germline V gene has CDR1 SGHAT and CDR2 FQNNGV. The CDR3 has 10 residues. Between the trimmed V and J ends, which lost 6 bases and 9 bases, there was a span of 9 bases. CDR3 in amino acids: CASSTVRQYF. DNA of the CDR3: TGTGCCAGCAGTACGGTGCGGCAGTACTTC.

The chain's CDR3 is CALGQPQHF. CDR3 nucleotide sequence: TGTGCCCTTGGGCAGCCCCAGCATTTT. The rearrangement uses TRBV27 and TRBJ1-5; D gene uncertain. Germline V gene lookup returns CDR1 MNHEY and CDR2 SMNVEV (reference sequence). Trimming shortened V by 11 bases and J by 7 bases, and 6 bases separated the two germline ends. The CDR3 extends over 9 amino acids.

This chain uses TRBV12-5 with TRBJ2-3, with 7 bases aligning to TRBD1. The CDR3 has 15 amino acids. Germline loops: CDR1 LGHNT, CDR2 FRNRAP. V trimming: 1 base; J trimming: 6 bases; junction bases outside the gene matches: 7. The CDR3, as DNA: TGTGCTAGTGGTTTGGACAGGGGCTTCTGGGATACGCAGTATTTT. It translates to CASGLDRGFWDTQYF.

The V gene is TRBV5-1, the J gene TRBJ2-1; D perhaps matches TRBD2 (6 bases). The CDR3 is made up of 17 amino acids. Deletions cut 4 bases from V and 2 bases from J, with 19 bases between. Germline CDR1 SGHRS, CDR2 YFSETQ. The CDR3 sequence is CASSDGPGDTAYNEQFF. The CDR3 coding sequence is TGCGCCAGCAGCGATGGGCCGGGAGACACCGCCTACAATGAGCAGTTCTTC.

V and J are TRBV27 and TRBJ2-1; weak D call: TRBD1 (6 bases). V gave up 3 bases and J gave up 12 bases, with 15 bases separating them. Germline V CDR1 and CDR2: MNHEY, SMNVEV (reference sequence). The CDR3 is 13 amino acids. DNA of the CDR3: TGTGCCAGCAGTTTCATTGGGACATCCTTGCAGTTCTTC. Encoded protein: CASSFIGTSLQFF.

This clone was recorded a few times. CDR3 DNA sequence: TGTGCCAGCAGCCAAGAGGTGGGGACTACGAGTTCACCCCTCCACTTT. As protein: CASSQEVGTTSSPLHF. The chain employs TRBV4-2 and TRBJ1-6; tentatively, D is TRBD1 (5 bases). This CDR3 has 16 amino acids. V lost 0 bases, J lost 9 bases, and 15 bases lay in between. Germline CDR1 reads LGHNA; CDR2 reads YNFKEQ.

This rearrangement joins TRBV5-1 to TRBJ1-2; 10 nucleotides match TRBD1. CDR3 length equals 15 residues. V trimming: 4 bases; J trimming: 3 bases; junction bases outside the gene matches: 6. Germline-derived CDR1 and CDR2 are SGHRS and YFSETQ. The CDR3 here is CASSNRDRGDYGYTF. In DNA, the CDR3 is TGCGCCAGCAGCAACCGGGACAGGGGAGACTATGGCTACACCTTC.

V is TRBV5-1 and J is TRBJ2-5; TRBD1 or TRBD2 may be the D gene (5 bases each). V was pared by 4 bases and J by 2 bases, with 12 bases between. From germline, CDR1 is SGHRS and CDR2 YFSETQ. CDR3 length equals 14 residues. Here the CDR3 DNA reads TGCGCCAGCAGCCCCGCCGGGGCGCAAGAGACCCAGTACTTC. It specifies CASSPAGAQETQYF.

The rearrangement joins TRBV6-1 to TRBJ1-2; 7 bases map to TRBD1. J gave up 5 bases and V 7 bases, and 10 bases lay outside the gene matches. The CDR3 covers 14 residues. Germline CDR1 is MNHNS and CDR2 is SASEGT. The CDR3 is CASIAFRGGYGYTF. Written as DNA, the CDR3 is TGTGCCAGCATCGCTTTCAGGGGGGGGTATGGCTACACCTTC.